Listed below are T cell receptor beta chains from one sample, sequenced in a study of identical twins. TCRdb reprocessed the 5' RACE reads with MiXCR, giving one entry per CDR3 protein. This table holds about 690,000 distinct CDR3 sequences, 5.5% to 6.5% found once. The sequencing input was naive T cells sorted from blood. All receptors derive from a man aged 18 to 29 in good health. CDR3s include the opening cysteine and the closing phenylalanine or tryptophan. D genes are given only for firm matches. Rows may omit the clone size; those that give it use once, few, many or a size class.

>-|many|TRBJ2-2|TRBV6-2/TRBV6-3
TGTGCCAGCAACGGGGGCGTGGTTGCCGGGGAGCTGTTTTTT
CASNGGVVAGELFF
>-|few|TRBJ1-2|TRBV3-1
TGTGCCAGCAGCCAAGGGGGCTCCCCCAACTATGGCTACACCTTC
CASSQGGSPNYGYTF
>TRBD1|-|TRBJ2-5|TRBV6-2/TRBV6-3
TGTGCCAGCAGTTACTCCTTGGGACAGGGGCAGCTCGTCCAAGAGACCCAGTACTTC
CASSYSLGQGQLVQETQYF
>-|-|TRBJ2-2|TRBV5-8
TGTGCCAGCAGCAACCCCTCTAGCGCTATTAACACCGGGGAGCTGTTTTTT
CASSNPSSAINTGELFF
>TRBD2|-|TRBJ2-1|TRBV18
TGTGCCAGCTCCGGGACTAGCGGGCCAGACAATGAGCAGTTCTTC
CASSGTSGPDNEQFF
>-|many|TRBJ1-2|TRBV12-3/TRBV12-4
TGTGCCAGCAGGATGACAGGCGGCGGCTACACCTTC
CASRMTGGGYTF
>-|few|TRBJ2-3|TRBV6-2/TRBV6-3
TGTGCCAGCAGTAACCTCGCGCTTTATCTGGGGCGGACAGATACGCAGTATTTT
CASSNLALYLGRTDTQYF
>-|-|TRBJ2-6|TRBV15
TGTGCCACCAGCGGACTTCTTGGGGCCAACGTCCTGACTTTC
CATSGLLGANVLTF
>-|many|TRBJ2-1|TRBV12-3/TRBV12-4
TGTGCCAGCAGTTTGATACCGCGGGGTTCCTACAATGAGCAGTTCTTC
CASSLIPRGSYNEQFF
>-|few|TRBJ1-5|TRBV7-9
TGTGCCAGCAGCTCCCGGGGAGGGTCTGATCAGCCCCAGCATTTT
CASSSRGGSDQPQHF
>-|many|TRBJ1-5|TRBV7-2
TGTGCCAGCAGCCCCCGGCCGGTAGGCAATCAGCCCCAGCATTTT
CASSPRPVGNQPQHF
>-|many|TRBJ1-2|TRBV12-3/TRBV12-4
TGTGCCAGCAGTTTACTAAGAAACTATGGCTACACCTTC
CASSLLRNYGYTF
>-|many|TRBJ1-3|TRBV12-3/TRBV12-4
TGTGCCAGCAGCTCAGGGGCCACCATATATTTT
CASSSGATIYF
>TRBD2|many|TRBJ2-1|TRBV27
TGTGCCAGCAGTGCGGCGGGAGCGGCCAATGAGCAGTTCTTC
CASSAAGAANEQFF
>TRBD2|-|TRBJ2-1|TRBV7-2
TGTGCCAGCAGATATCGGGAGGGACGGCGGAATGAGCAGTTCTTC
CASRYREGRRNEQFF
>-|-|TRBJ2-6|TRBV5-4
TGTGCCAGCAGCTTGGGGGGAGTCTCCGGGGCCAACGTCCTGACTTTC
CASSLGGVSGANVLTF